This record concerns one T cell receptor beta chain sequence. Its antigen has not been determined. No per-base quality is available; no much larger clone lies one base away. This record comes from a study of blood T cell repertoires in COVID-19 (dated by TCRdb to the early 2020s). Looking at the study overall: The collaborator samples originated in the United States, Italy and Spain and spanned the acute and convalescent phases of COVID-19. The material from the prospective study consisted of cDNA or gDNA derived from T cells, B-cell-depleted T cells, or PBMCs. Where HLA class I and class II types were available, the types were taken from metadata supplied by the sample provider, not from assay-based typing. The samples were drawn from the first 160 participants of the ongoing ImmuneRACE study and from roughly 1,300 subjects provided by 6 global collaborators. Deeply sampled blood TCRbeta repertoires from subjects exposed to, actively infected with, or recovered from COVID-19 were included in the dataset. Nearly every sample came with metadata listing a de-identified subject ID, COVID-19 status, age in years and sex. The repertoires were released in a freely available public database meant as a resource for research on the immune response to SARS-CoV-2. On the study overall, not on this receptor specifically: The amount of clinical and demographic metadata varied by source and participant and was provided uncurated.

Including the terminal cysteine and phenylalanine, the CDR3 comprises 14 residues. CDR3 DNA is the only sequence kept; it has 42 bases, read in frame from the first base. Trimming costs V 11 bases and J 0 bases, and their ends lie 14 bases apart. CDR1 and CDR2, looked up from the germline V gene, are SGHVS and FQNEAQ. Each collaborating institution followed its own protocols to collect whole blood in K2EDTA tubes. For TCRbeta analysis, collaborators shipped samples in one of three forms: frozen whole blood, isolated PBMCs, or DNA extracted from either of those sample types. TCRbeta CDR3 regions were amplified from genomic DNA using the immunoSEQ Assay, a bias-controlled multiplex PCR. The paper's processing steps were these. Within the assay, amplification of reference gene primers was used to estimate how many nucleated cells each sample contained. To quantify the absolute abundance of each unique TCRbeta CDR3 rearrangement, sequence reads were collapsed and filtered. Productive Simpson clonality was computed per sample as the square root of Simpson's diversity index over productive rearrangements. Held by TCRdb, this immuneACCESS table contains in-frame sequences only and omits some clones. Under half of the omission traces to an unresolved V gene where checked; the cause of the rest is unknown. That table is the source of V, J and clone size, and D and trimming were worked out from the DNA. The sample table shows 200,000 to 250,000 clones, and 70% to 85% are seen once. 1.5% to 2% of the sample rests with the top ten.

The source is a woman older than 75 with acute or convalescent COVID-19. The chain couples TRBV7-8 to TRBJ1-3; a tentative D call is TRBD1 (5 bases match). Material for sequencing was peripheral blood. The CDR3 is CAVRKDNSGNTIYF. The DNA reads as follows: TGTGCCGTTAGGAAGGACAACTCTGGAAACACCATATATTTT.